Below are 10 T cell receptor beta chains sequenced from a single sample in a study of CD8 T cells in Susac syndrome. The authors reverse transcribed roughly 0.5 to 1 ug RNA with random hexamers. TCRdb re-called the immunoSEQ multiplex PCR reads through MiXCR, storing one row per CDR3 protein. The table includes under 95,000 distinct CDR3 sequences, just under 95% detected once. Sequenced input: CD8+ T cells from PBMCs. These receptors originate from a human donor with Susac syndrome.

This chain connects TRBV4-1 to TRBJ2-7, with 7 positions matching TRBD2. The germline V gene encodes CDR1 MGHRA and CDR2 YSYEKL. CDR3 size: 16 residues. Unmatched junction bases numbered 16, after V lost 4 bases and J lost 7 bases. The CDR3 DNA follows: TGCGCCAGCAGCCCGATCGGGGGAGGGATCCTGACGGAGCAGTACTTC. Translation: CASSPIGGGILTEQYF.

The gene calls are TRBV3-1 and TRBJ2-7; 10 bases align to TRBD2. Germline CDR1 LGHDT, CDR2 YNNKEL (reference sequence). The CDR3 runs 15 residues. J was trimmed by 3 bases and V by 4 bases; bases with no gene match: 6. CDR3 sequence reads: CASSPLAGADYEQYF. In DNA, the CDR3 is TGTGCCAGCAGCCCCCTAGCGGGGGCAGACTACGAGCAGTACTTC.

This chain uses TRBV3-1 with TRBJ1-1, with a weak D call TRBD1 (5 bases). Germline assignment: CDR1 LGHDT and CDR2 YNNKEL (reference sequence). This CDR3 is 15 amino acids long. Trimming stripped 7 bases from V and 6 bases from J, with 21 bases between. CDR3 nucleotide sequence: TGTGCCAGCACCCCAAGTAATAGGGGAGTGGCTGAAGCTTTCTTT. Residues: CASTPSNRGVAEAFF.

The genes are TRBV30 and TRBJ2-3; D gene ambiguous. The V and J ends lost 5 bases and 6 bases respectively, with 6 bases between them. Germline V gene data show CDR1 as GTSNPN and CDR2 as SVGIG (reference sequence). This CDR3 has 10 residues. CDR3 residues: CAWGRDTQYF. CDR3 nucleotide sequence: TGTGCCTGGGGAAGGGATACGCAGTATTTT.

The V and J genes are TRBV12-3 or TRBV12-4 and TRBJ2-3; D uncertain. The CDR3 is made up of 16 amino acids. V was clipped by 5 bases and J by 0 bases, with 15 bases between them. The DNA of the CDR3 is TGTGCCAGCAGTCATACCCCTAAGCGAAGCACAGATACGCAGTATTTT. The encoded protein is CASSHTPKRSTDTQYF.

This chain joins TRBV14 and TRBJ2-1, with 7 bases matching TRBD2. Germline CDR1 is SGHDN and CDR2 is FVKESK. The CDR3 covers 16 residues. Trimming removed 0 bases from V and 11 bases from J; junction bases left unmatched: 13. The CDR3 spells CASSQDRFAGERKQFF. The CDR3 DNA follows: TGTGCCAGCAGCCAAGATCGATTCGCGGGAGAAAGAAAGCAGTTCTTC.

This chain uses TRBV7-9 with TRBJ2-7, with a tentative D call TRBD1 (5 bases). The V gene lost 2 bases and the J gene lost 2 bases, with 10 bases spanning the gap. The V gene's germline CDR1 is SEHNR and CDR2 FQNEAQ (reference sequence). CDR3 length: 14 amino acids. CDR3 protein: CASSLSDNTYEQYF. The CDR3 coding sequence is TGTGCCAGCAGCTTATCGGACAACACCTACGAGCAGTACTTC.

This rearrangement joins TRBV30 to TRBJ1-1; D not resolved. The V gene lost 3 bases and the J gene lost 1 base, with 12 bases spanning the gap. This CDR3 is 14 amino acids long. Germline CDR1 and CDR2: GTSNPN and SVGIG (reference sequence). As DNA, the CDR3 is TGTGCCTGGAGCCCAAAAGAGAGGAACACTGAAGCTTTCTTT. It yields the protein CAWSPKERNTEAFF.

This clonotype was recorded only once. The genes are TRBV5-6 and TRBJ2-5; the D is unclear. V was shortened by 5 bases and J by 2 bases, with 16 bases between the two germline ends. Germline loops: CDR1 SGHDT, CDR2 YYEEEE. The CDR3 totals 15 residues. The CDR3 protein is CASSNGEASQETQYF. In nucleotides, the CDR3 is TGTGCCAGCAGTAACGGCGAGGCCTCGCAAGAGACCCAGTACTTC.

Here the CDR3 DNA reads TGTGCCAGCAGCGAAACTAGCGGGGCTGACAATGAGCAGTTCTTC. It specifies CASSETSGADNEQFF. The V call is TRBV2, the J call TRBJ2-1, with 10 bases matching TRBD2. The germline V gene encodes CDR1 SNHLY and CDR2 FYNNEI. V shed 6 bases, J shed 5 bases, and the junction held 7 bases outside the gene matches. There are 15 residues in the CDR3.